These T cell receptor beta chains were read from a single sample in a study of T cell repertoires in cytomegalovirus infection. MiXCR, run by TCRdb on the reads, gives a single entry per CDR3 protein. The sample contains approximately 120,000 distinct CDR3 sequences, over 30% of which appear only once. No antigens are known for them. The starting material was CD8+ T cells from cultured PBMCs, obtained from culture after CMV antigen stimulation. The receptors derive from a human donor in good health (CMV status not recorded). Some clones in this sample may be carry-over from other donors' samples. Each CDR3 is given with its conserved first and last residue. The D gene is left open where the match is weak. Expanded clones are given a class, and other clones once, few, many or no size at all.

d_call	clone_size	v_call	j_call	cdr3_aa	cdr3_nt
NA	NA	TRBV6-6	TRBJ2-7	CASRAWGHTYEQYF	TGTGCCAGCAGGGCCTGGGGCCATACCTACGAGCAGTACTTC
NA	many	TRBV7-2	TRBJ1-6	CASSTRNPPNSPLHF	TGTGCCAGCAGCACAAGAAATCCTCCGAATTCACCCCTCCACTTT
NA	few	TRBV6-2/TRBV6-3	TRBJ1-5	CASRQGLSNQPQHF	TGTGCCAGCAGACAGGGACTTAGCAATCAGCCCCAGCATTTT
TRBD1	NA	TRBV6-1	TRBJ2-7	CASSELGTGAYEQYF	TGTGCCAGCAGTGAACTGGGGACAGGGGCCTACGAGCAGTACTTC
NA	NA	TRBV12-3/TRBV12-4	TRBJ1-2	CASSSQDYYGYTF	TGTGCCAGCAGCTCACAGGACTACTATGGCTACACCTTC
NA	NA	TRBV28	TRBJ1-2	CASSLWAGYTNYGYTF	TGTGCCAGCAGTTTATGGGCAGGGTACACTAACTATGGCTACACCTTC
NA	NA	TRBV7-9	TRBJ1-2	CASSSSGSGSYGYTF	TGTGCCAGCAGCTCCAGCGGGTCAGGATCCTATGGCTACACCTTC
NA	NA	TRBV6-2/TRBV6-3	TRBJ1-1	CASSYNTGNTEAFF	TGTGCCAGCAGTTATAATACAGGGAACACTGAAGCTTTCTTT
NA	few	TRBV6-1	TRBJ1-1	CATGRGSPANTEAFF	TGTGCCACAGGCCGGGGGAGTCCGGCGAACACTGAAGCTTTCTTT
NA	NA	TRBV6-2/TRBV6-3	TRBJ1-2	CASTPVLSGNGYTF	TGTGCCAGCACCCCCGTTTTGTCCGGGAATGGCTACACCTTC
TRBD1	NA	TRBV19	TRBJ1-6	CASSIGTGLTSPLHF	TGTGCCAGTAGTATTGGGACAGGTTTAACTTCACCCCTCCACTTT
TRBD2	NA	TRBV13	TRBJ2-1	CASSSRLAGGPDEQFF	TGTGCCAGCAGCTCGAGACTAGCGGGGGGGCCTGATGAGCAGTTCTTC
NA	few	TRBV19	TRBJ1-1	CASSISPPATEINTEAFF	TGTGCCAGTAGTATTTCTCCCCCCGCGACCGAGATTAACACTGAAGCTTTCTTT
NA	NA	TRBV5-6	TRBJ2-7	CASSPGPSYEQYF	TGTGCCAGCAGCCCTGGACCTTCCTACGAGCAGTACTTC
TRBD2	many	TRBV6-5	TRBJ2-3	CASSLGGDTQYF	TGTGCCAGCAGCCTGGGGGGGGATACGCAGTATTTT
NA	many	TRBV7-9	TRBJ1-5	CASSLGTVGPQHF	TGTGCCAGCAGCTTAGGGACCGTCGGGCCCCAGCATTTT
NA	NA	TRBV28	TRBJ2-7	CASSTGTRYEQYF	TGTGCCAGCAGTACCGGGACCCGCTACGAGCAGTACTTC
TRBD1	NA	TRBV7-6	TRBJ2-7	CASSPSGRQGGYEQYF	TGTGCCAGCAGCCCCTCGGGGAGACAGGGCGGCTACGAGCAGTACTTC
NA	NA	TRBV7-6	TRBJ1-2	CASSPTVLGNYGYTF	TGTGCCAGCAGCCCAACCGTTCTTGGGAACTATGGCTACACCTTC
TRBD1	few	TRBV20-1	TRBJ1-2	CSASTGVWGTDYGYTF	TGCAGTGCCTCAACAGGGGTCTGGGGTACCGACTATGGCTACACCTTC
NA	few	TRBV19	TRBJ2-1	CASSMAPAGWGEQFF	TGTGCCAGTAGTATGGCCCCCGCCGGGTGGGGTGAGCAGTTCTTC
TRBD2	NA	TRBV7-6	TRBJ2-1	CASSWNPSGGPQSYNEQFF	TGTGCCAGCAGCTGGAATCCTAGCGGGGGGCCGCAGAGTTACAATGAGCAGTTCTTC
NA	NA	TRBV7-6	TRBJ1-5	CASSSRAGEYGGPQHF	TGTGCCAGCAGTTCTCGGGCAGGGGAGTATGGCGGGCCCCAGCATTTT
TRBD1	NA	TRBV12-3/TRBV12-4	TRBJ2-2	CASSRTGGTGELFF	TGTGCCAGCAGTCGAACAGGGGGCACCGGGGAGCTGTTTTTT
TRBD1	NA	TRBV7-8	TRBJ1-1	CASSASGTGSGSTEAFF	TGTGCCAGCAGCGCCTCCGGGACAGGGTCAGGGAGCACTGAAGCTTTCTTT